The 21 T cell receptor beta chains given below trace back to one sample, sequenced in a study of shared T cell receptors in the human thymus. Method: immunoSEQ multiplex PCR; TCRdb's copy keeps in-frame clones and lacks some. The sample yields 540,000 or so clones, about 84% seen once. The data were also submitted as part of a second study, on human thymus T cells.

Sequenced: thymocytes. These receptors all stem from a boy younger than two with a congenital heart defect.

The chain combines TRBV28 with TRBJ2-5; D gene unclear. The germline V gene encodes CDR1 MDHEN and CDR2 SYDVKM. Trimming shortened V by 1 base and J by 1 base, and 25 bases separated the two germline ends. The CDR3 is 20 amino acids. CDR3 nucleotide sequence: TGTGCCAGCAGTTTATCTGGCAGAAACACCCTCGTCATCCCCCAAGAGACCCAGTACTTC. Its translation is CASSLSGRNTLVIPQETQYF.

This rearrangement joins TRBV2 to TRBJ1-3; D gene uncertain. This CDR3 spans 16 amino acids. Germline V CDR1 and CDR2: SNHLY, FYNNEI. V lost 6 bases and J lost 0, with 15 bases in between. The CDR3 protein is CASRDHRDRSGNTIYF. The CDR3 DNA reads as TGTGCCAGCAGAGACCACCGGGATCGCTCTGGAAACACCATATATTTT.

This chain uses TRBV30 with TRBJ1-1; 9 bases match TRBD1. V dropped 5 bases and J dropped 7; count of bases not matched to a gene: 8. CDR1 is GTSNPN and CDR2 is SVGIG in the germline V gene (reference sequence). This CDR3 has 13 amino acids. The CDR3 nucleotides are TGTGCCTGGCTGACAGGGGGATACGGTGAAGCTTTCTTT. Its protein product is CAWLTGGYGEAFF.

V and J are TRBV30 and TRBJ2-5, with D possibly being TRBD1 (6 bases). CDR1 GTSNPN and CDR2 SVGIG come from the germline V gene (reference sequence). V shed 4 bases and J shed 5 bases, with 14 bases lying between them. The CDR3 has 13 residues. DNA of the CDR3: TGTGCCTGGAATTCTACAGGGTCGGAGACCCAGTACTTC. This encodes CAWNSTGSETQYF.

The V gene is TRBV29-1, the J gene TRBJ2-7, with TRBD2 as a possible D gene (5 bases). V was pared by 7 bases and J by 6 bases, with 13 bases between. The CDR3 extends over 11 amino acids. Germline V CDR1 and CDR2: SQVTM, ANQGSEA. The CDR3 protein is CSAGGQTEQYF. CDR3 sequence (DNA): TGCAGCGCCGGAGGTCAAACCGAGCAGTACTTC.

The rearrangement links TRBV7-7 to TRBJ2-3; 11 nucleotides match TRBD1. Germline assignment: CDR1 SSHAT and CDR2 FNYEAQ (reference sequence). V lost 5 bases, J lost 4 bases, and 8 bases stayed unmatched. CDR3 size: 16 residues. The DNA of the CDR3 is TGTGCCAGCAGCCCCGGAGGGACAGGGGGTCCAGATACGCAGTATTTT. Its translation is CASSPGGTGGPDTQYF. The full variable domain, rest sourced from reference TRBV7-7 and TRBJ2-3, is GAGVSQSPRYKVTKRGQDVTLRCDPISSHATLYWYQQALGQGPEFLTYFNYEAQPDKSGLPSDRFSAERPEGSISTLTIQRTEQRDSAMYRCASSPGGTGGPDTQYFGPGTRLTVL.

This clone was found once. The chain is built from TRBV27 and TRBJ2-7, with 10 bases matching TRBD2. V lost 8 bases to trimming and J lost 4 bases; unmatched junction nucleotides: 8. Germline V gene sequence: CDR1 MNHEY, CDR2 SMNVEV (reference sequence). CDR3 length: 14 amino acids. Here the CDR3 DNA reads TGTGCCAGCGGCTCTAGCGGGAGACCATACGAGCAGTACTTC. The encoded protein is CASGSSGRPYEQYF.

The rearrangement joins TRBV21-1 to TRBJ1-1; the table's D call, TRBD1, has no DNA check behind it. TRBV21-1 constitutes a pseudogene. CDR3 length: 16 amino acids. The CDR3 is CASSKGCRQMNTEAFF. The CDR3 DNA follows: TGTGCCAGCAGCAAAGGCTGTCGCCAGATGAACACTGAAGCTTTCTTT.

The gene calls are TRBV10-3 and TRBJ2-3; TRBD2 matches at 13 bases. CDR1 ENHRY and CDR2 SYGVKD come from the germline V gene. The CDR3 covers 18 residues. V shed 3 bases, J shed 5 bases, and the junction held 11 bases outside the gene matches. The CDR3 loop is CAISDLWTSGRSKDTQYF. In DNA form, the CDR3 reads TGTGCCATCAGTGACCTCTGGACTAGCGGGAGAAGTAAAGATACGCAGTATTTT.

CDR3 bases: TGTGCCAGCAGCCCAGACAGGGGCGGCTACACCTTC. Amino acid sequence: CASSPDRGGYTF. The chain joins TRBV5-6 to TRBJ1-2; 8 nucleotides align to TRBD1. The CDR3 covers 12 residues. The V gene end was trimmed by 4 bases and the J gene end by 8 bases; junction bases not matched to a gene: 4. CDR1 and CDR2 from the germline V gene are SGHDT and YYEEEE.

The CDR3 is CASGFSRSTDTQYF. Written as DNA, the CDR3 is TGTGCTAGTGGTTTTTCTAGGAGCACAGATACGCAGTATTTT. The V and J genes are TRBV12-5 and TRBJ2-3, with D uncertain. Trimming pared 3 bases from V and 0 bases from J, leaving 7 bases between. The CDR3 spans 14 residues. Germline V gene lookup returns CDR1 LGHNT and CDR2 FRNRAP.

V usage is TRBV4-3 and J usage is TRBJ1-3; the D gene is possibly TRBD1 (6 bases). Trimming cost V 3 bases and J 3 bases, with 18 bases left between them. This CDR3 has 17 amino acids. In germline, CDR1 is LGHNA, CDR2 YSLEER. The CDR3 is CASSQTHLDRGGNTIYF. The CDR3 DNA follows: TGCGCCAGCAGCCAGACCCATCTGGACAGAGGTGGAAACACCATATATTTT.

The genes are TRBV28 and TRBJ2-1; TRBD1 aligns across 9 bases. The CDR3 has 17 amino acids. V was pared by 0 bases and J by 8 bases, with 11 bases of the junction left unmatched. Germline CDR1 MDHEN, CDR2 SYDVKM. The CDR3 loop reads CASSLCVTGGRLDEQFF. The CDR3, as DNA: TGTGCCAGCAGTTTATGCGTCACAGGGGGCCGCCTGGATGAGCAGTTCTTC.

CDR3: CASTLLAGSTYEQYF. The CDR3 nucleotides read TGCGCCAGCACTCTACTAGCGGGAAGTACCTACGAGCAGTACTTC. The chain links TRBV5-1 to TRBJ2-7, with TRBD2 identical over 10 bases. Germline values: CDR1 SGHRS, CDR2 YFSETQ. The CDR3 is 15 amino acids. V was pared by 6 bases and J by 2 bases, with 8 bases of the junction left unmatched.

The genes are TRBV7-9 and TRBJ2-1; TRBD2 matches at 11 bases. The germline gives CDR1 SEHNR, CDR2 FQNEAQ (reference sequence). CDR3 length: 16 amino acids. Losses at the gene ends were 5 bases for V and 4 bases for J; bases not matched to a gene: 7. CDR3 DNA sequence: TGTGCCAGCAGCGACTCTAGCGGGAGGATATACAATGAGCAGTTCTTC. Translation gives CASSDSSGRIYNEQFF.

The rearrangement joins TRBV4-2 to TRBJ2-1, with 16 bases fitting TRBD2. Germline assignment: CDR1 LGHNA and CDR2 YNFKEQ. Trimming at V came to 3 bases and at J to 3 bases, leaving 14 bases not matched to a gene. The CDR3 is made up of 21 amino acids. This CDR3 is CASSQRGPGLAGGPLYNEQFF. The CDR3 DNA is TGTGCCAGCAGCCAGCGGGGACCGGGACTAGCGGGAGGGCCGCTCTACAATGAGCAGTTCTTC.

V is TRBV11-2 and J is TRBJ2-7; no definite D call. With 3 bases removed from V and 5 bases from J, the gap between germline ends came to 11 bases. The CDR3 is 13 residues long. Germline assignment: CDR1 SGHAT and CDR2 FQNNGV. CDR3 region: CASSFDPRDEQYF. For the CDR3, the DNA is TGTGCCAGCAGCTTTGACCCTCGGGACGAGCAGTACTTC.

The chain is built from TRBV7-2 and TRBJ2-3, with 9 bases lining up with TRBD1. The V gene end was trimmed by 5 bases and the J gene end by 1 base; junction bases not matched to a gene: 13. Germline V lookup: CDR1 SGHTA, CDR2 FQGNSA. CDR3 size: 18 residues. CDR3 sequence reads: CASSPPGQGEGGTDTQYF. In DNA, the CDR3 is TGTGCCAGCAGCCCACCGGGACAGGGTGAGGGAGGCACAGATACGCAGTATTTT.

J is TRBJ2-1 and V is TRBV2; 10 bases are shared with TRBD2. The ends lost 6 bases at V and 0 bases at J; junction bases unmatched: 2. The germline gives CDR1 SNHLY, CDR2 FYNNEI. The CDR3 totals 15 residues. The CDR3 region is CASRTSGNSYNEQFF. In nucleotides, the CDR3 is TGTGCCAGCAGAACTAGCGGGAACTCCTACAATGAGCAGTTCTTC. Variable domain in full (rest from reference TRBV2 and TRBJ2-1): EPEVTQTPSHQVTQMGQEVILRCVPISNHLYFYWYRQILGQKVEFLVSFYNNEISEKSEIFDDQFSVERPDGSNFTLKIRSTKLEDSAMYFCASRTSGNSYNEQFFGPGTRLTVL.

This chain connects TRBV6-5 to TRBJ2-1; D gene ambiguous. From germline, CDR1 is MNHEY and CDR2 SVGAGI. The CDR3 has 12 amino acids. The V gene lost 5 bases and the J gene lost 2 bases, with 4 bases spanning the gap. The CDR3 DNA reads TGTGCCAGCAGTGGGCCCTACAATGAGCAGTTCTTC. Translating it yields CASSGPYNEQFF.

The chain has TRBV9 and TRBJ1-2, with 7 bases fitting TRBD1. This CDR3 has 14 amino acids. With 3 bases clipped from V and 2 bases from J, the junction kept 4 bases outside the gene matches. CDR1 SGDLS and CDR2 YYNGEE come from the germline V gene. CDR3 region: CASSADRVNYGYTF. CDR3 DNA: TGTGCCAGCAGCGCCGACAGGGTGAACTATGGCTACACCTTC.